This T cell receptor (beta chain) was profiled in a study of blood T cell repertoires in COVID-19. This clone appeared a few times. TCRdb's copy holds only in-frame clones and misses some; the assay was immunoSEQ multiplex PCR. This table holds about 12,000 clones, around three quarters found once. Germline trimming cut 4 bases from V and 7 bases from J; bases unmatched to any gene: 6. CDR3 length: 15 amino acids. Germline CDR1 reads MGHDK; CDR2 reads SYGVNS. This receptor was obtained from a man aged 60 to 75 with COVID-19, enrolled during active disease. The material sequenced was peripheral blood. The chain has TRBV25-1 and TRBJ2-1, with 11 nucleotides matching TRBD1. The CDR3 sequence: CASSAGTGGRNEQFF. Here the CDR3 DNA reads TGTGCCAGCAGTGCCGGGACAGGGGGTAGGAATGAGCAGTTCTTC.